Listed here are 2 T cell receptor beta chains from one sample, sequenced in a study of cytomegalovirus exposure and HLA in healthy donors. The primer mix had 60 Vbeta and 13 Jbeta primers. Method: immunoSEQ multiplex PCR; TCRdb's copy keeps in-frame clones and lacks some. This sample has approximately 200,000 clones; more than 65% occur once, and the top ten carry roughly 1.4%. The sequenced material came from PBMCs. The receptors stem from a girl aged 5-17 years in good health and CMV-seropositive.

The J gene is TRBJ2-7, the V gene TRBV19, with a weak D call TRBD1 (6 bases). Trimming pared 5 bases from V and 1 base from J, leaving 9 bases between. Germline-derived CDR1 and CDR2 are LNHDA and SQIVND (reference sequence). This CDR3 contains 13 residues. In DNA form, the CDR3 reads TGTGCCAGTAGTCAGGGGCGTTCCTACGAGCAGTACTTC. It specifies CASSQGRSYEQYF.

This chain joins TRBV28 and TRBJ1-1; no reliable D call. This CDR3 has 13 residues. Germline CDR1 and CDR2: MDHEN and SYDVKM. V was shortened by 4 bases and J by 0 bases, with 6 bases between the two germline ends. Written as DNA, the CDR3 is TGTGCCAGCAGTTCCCAGATGAACACTGAAGCTTTCTTT. Translation: CASSSQMNTEAFF.